Listed below are T cell receptor beta chains from one sample, sequenced in a study of OX40 agonist ivuxolimab in advanced cancers. Only in-frame clones appear in the TCRdb table, and some are missing; sequencing was by immunoSEQ multiplex PCR. This table has 73,000 or so clones, about 82% appearing once. The source material was CD4+ or CD8+ T cells sorted from blood, sampled in a trial of the OX40 agonist ivuxolimab. The receptor set was obtained from an adult with an advanced solid tumor such as melanoma, head and neck, liver or kidney cancer. The CDR3 runs from the conserved cysteine through the conserved F or W. D genes are given only for firm matches. Some rows mark clone size as missing; the rest say once, few, many or name a class of expanded clone.

>TRBV5-6|TRBJ2-1|.|13|.
TGTGCCAGCAGCTTGGATCTAGCGCCTGAGCAGTTCTTC
CASSLDLAPEQFF
>TRBV4-1|TRBJ2-7|.|15|.
TGCGCCAGCAGCTCGTCGGAGGGAGTATCCTACGAGCAGTACTTC
CASSSSEGVSYEQYF
>TRBV5-1|TRBJ1-4|.|14|.
TGCGCCAGCAGCCCAGGGCAACTGAATGAAAAACTGTTTTTT
CASSPGQLNEKLFF
>TRBV11-2|TRBJ1-3|.|16|.
TGTGCCAGCAGTCAAATCCGAGGGAAGTCTGGAAACACCATATATTTT
CASSQIRGKSGNTIYF
>TRBV9|TRBJ1-2|.|17|TRBD1
TGTGCCAGCAGCGCGGCCTATCTGGGACAGGGGGCAGAGGGCTACACCTTC
CASSAAYLGQGAEGYTF
>TRBV7-3|TRBJ1-1|.|14|.
TGTGCCAGCAGCTTAGGGCAGGGGAACACTGAAGCTTTCTTT
CASSLGQGNTEAFF
>TRBV5-8|TRBJ2-6|few|17|TRBD1
TGTGCCAGCAGCTCCGGGACAGGGGTGACTGGGGCCAACGTCCTGACTTTC
CASSSGTGVTGANVLTF
>TRBV9|TRBJ2-7|.|15|.
TGTGCCAGCAGCGTAGGAGGGGATACCTCCTACGAGCAGTACTTC
CASSVGGDTSYEQYF
>TRBV7-6|TRBJ2-1|few|14|TRBD2
TGTGCCAGCAGCTTGAGCGGGGGAAACAATGAGCAGTTCTTC
CASSLSGGNNEQFF
>TRBV19|TRBJ1-5|.|14|TRBD1
TGTGCCAGTAGTCAAGACAGGGGGCATCAGCCCCAGCATTTT
CASSQDRGHQPQHF
>TRBV6-1|TRBJ1-5|once|15|.
TGTGCCAGCGACCCTAGAACAGTTAGCAATCAGCCCCAGCATTTT
CASDPRTVSNQPQHF
>TRBV2|TRBJ1-2|once|12|.
TGTGCCAGCAGTCAAAACACGGATGGCTACACCTTC
CASSQNTDGYTF
>TRBV6-5|TRBJ2-7|once|13|TRBD1
TGTGCCAGCAGCCACAGGGGCCTGGACGAGCAGTACTTC
CASSHRGLDEQYF
>TRBV5-4|TRBJ1-5|once|15|.
TGTGCCAGCAGCCCCGAACTGGGGACGAATCAGCCCCAGCATTTT
CASSPELGTNQPQHF
>TRBV14|TRBJ1-2|.|14|.
TGTGCCAGCAGCCAAGATTGGGGACAAGCAGGCTACACCTTC
CASSQDWGQAGYTF
>TRBV5-1|TRBJ2-5|.|16|TRBD2
TGCGCCAGCAGCTCGGCCGGGACTAGCGCTTCAGAGACCCAGTACTTC
CASSSAGTSASETQYF